This T cell receptor (beta chain) was captured by sequencing in a study of blood T cell repertoires in COVID-19 (TCRdb year 2020). As for the study more broadly: Collaborator samples came from the United States, Italy and Spain and covered acute and convalescent phases of COVID-19. A de-identified subject ID, COVID-19 status, age in years and sex were almost always included in the sample metadata. The samples were drawn from two sources: the first 160 participants of the ongoing ImmuneRACE study, and fewer than 1,500 subjects contributed by 6 global collaborators. The dataset comprised deeply sampled blood TCRbeta repertoires from subjects exposed to, actively infected with, or recovered from COVID-19. Where available, HLA class I and class II types were obtained from metadata supplied by the sample provider rather than from assay-based typing. The material from the prospective study consisted of cDNA or gDNA derived from T cells, B-cell-depleted T cells, or PBMCs. The repertoires were released in a freely available public database intended as a resource for research on the immune response to SARS-CoV-2.

TCRbeta CDR3 regions were amplified from genomic DNA using the immunoSEQ Assay, a bias-controlled multiplex PCR. Per the original workflow: The number of nucleated cells in each sample was estimated by amplification of reference gene primers within the assay. Sequence reads were collapsed and filtered to measure the absolute abundance of every unique TCRbeta CDR3 rearrangement. For each sample, productive Simpson clonality was calculated as the square root of Simpson's diversity index across productive rearrangements. Held by TCRdb, this immuneACCESS table contains in-frame sequences only and omits some clones. Under half of the omission traces to an unresolved V gene where checked; the cause of the rest is unknown. The DNA gave D and trimming, while V, J and clone size come from that table. This sample is represented by about 480,000 clones; 70% to 90% of them were singletons. Around 8% of the sample is taken by the ten largest.

In Seattle, one collaborating source enrolled patients while the infection was active and tracked those patients longitudinally over the course of disease. Collaborating institutions collected whole blood in K2EDTA tubes following their own protocols. For TCRbeta analysis, collaborator samples were shipped as frozen whole blood, as isolated PBMCs, or as DNA extracted from either sample type. CDR1 is given as LGHDT and CDR2 as YNNKEL, both from the germline V gene (reference sequence). The CDR3 covers 14 residues, taking in both the cysteine and the phenylalanine. Only the CDR3 part of the read is kept: 42 bases, read in frame from the first base. A distance of 9 bases separates the germline ends of V and J, which lose 4 bases and 3 bases respectively. This clone was counted a few times. The antigen it recognizes is unknown. Base quality data are lacking; no much larger clone is found one base away.

Overall results and qualifications from the work: The quantity of clinical and demographic metadata differed by source and by participant and was supplied without curation.

This TCR derives from a woman in her forties or fifties with COVID-19, enrolled during active disease. The V gene is TRBV3-1 (or the pseudogene TRBV3-2) and the J gene is TRBJ2-2, with the D gene not clear enough to name. The specimen sequenced was peripheral blood. The bases read TGTGCCAGCAGCCCGCCGGTAGACACCGGGGAGCTGTTTTTT. It specifies CASSPPVDTGELFF.